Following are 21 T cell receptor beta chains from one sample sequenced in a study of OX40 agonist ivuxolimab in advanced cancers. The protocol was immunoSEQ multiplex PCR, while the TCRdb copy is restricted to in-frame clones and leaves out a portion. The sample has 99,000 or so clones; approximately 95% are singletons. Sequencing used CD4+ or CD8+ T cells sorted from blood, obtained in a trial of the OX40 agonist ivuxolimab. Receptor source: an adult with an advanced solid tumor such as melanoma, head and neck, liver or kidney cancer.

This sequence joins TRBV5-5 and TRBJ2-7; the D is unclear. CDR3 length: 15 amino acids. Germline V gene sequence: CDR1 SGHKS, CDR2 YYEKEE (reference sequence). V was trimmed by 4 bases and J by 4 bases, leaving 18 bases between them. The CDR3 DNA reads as TGTGCCAGCAGCCAAGCAGCAGGAGTCCAATACGAGCAGTACTTC. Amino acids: CASSQAAGVQYEQYF.

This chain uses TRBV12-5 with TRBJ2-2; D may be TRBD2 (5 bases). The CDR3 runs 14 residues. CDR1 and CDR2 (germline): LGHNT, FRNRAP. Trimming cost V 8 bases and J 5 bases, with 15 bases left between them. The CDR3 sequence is CASQVEGRTGELFF. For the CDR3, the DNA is TGTGCTAGTCAAGTGGAAGGGAGAACCGGGGAGCTGTTTTTT. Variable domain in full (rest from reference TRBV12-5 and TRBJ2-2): DARVTQTPRHKVTEMGQEVTMRCQPILGHNTVFWYRQTMMQGLELLAYFRNRAPLDDSGMPKDRFSAEMPDATLATLKIQPSEPRDSAVYFCASQVEGRTGELFFGEGSRLTVL.

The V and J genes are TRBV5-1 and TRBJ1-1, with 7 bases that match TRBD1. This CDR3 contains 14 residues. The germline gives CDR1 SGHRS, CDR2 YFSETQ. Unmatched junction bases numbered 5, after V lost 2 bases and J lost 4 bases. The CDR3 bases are TGCGCCAGCAGCTTCGCAGGGGGATCCACTGAAGCTTTCTTT. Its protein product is CASSFAGGSTEAFF. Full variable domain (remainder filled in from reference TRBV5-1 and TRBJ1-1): KAGVTQTPRYLIKTRGQQVTLSCSPISGHRSVSWYQQTPGQGLQFLFEYFSETQRNKGNFPGRFSGRQFSNSRSEMNVSTLELGDSALYLCASSFAGGSTEAFFGQGTRLTVV.

The DNA for the CDR3 is TGCGCCAGCAGCCAAGGTTCAGGGAGGCGAGAGACCCAGTACTTC. Protein product: CASSQGSGRRETQYF. The rearrangement uses TRBV4-3 and TRBJ2-5, with TRBD2 as a possible D gene (6 bases). The CDR3 has 15 amino acids. The germline V gene has CDR1 LGHNA and CDR2 YSLEER. V gave up 1 base and J gave up 4 bases, with 13 bases separating them.

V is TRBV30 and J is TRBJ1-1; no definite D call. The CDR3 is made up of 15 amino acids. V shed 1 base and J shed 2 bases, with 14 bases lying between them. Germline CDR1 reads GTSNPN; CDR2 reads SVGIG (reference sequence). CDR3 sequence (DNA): TGTGCCTGGAGTGAAGTGGGGTCCCTAAACACTGAAGCTTTCTTT. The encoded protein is CAWSEVGSLNTEAFF.

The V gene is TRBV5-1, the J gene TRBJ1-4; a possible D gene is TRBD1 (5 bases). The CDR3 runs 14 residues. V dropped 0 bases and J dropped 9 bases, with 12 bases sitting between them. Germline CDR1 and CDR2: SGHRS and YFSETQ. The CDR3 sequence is CASSLDPQGQKLFF. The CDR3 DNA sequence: TGCGCCAGCAGCTTGGACCCCCAGGGCCAAAAACTGTTTTTT. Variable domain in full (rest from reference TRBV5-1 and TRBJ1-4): KAGVTQTPRYLIKTRGQQVTLSCSPISGHRSVSWYQQTPGQGLQFLFEYFSETQRNKGNFPGRFSGRQFSNSRSEMNVSTLELGDSALYLCASSLDPQGQKLFFGSGTQLSVL.

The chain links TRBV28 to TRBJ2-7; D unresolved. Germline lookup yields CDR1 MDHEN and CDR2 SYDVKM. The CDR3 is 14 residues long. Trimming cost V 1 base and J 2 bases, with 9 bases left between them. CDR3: CASSLYGAAYEQYF. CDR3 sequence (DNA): TGTGCCAGCAGTTTATACGGTGCAGCCTACGAGCAGTACTTC.

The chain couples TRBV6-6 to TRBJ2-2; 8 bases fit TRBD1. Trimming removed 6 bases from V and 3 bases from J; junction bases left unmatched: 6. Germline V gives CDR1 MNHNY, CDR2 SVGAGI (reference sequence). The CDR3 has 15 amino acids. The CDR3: CASSKTGVDTGELFF. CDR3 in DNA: TGTGCCAGCAGCAAGACAGGGGTGGACACCGGGGAGCTGTTTTTT.

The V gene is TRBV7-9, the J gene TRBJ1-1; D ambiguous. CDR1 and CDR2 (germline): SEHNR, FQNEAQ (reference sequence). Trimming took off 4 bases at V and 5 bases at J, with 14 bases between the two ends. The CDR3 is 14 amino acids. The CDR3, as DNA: TGTGCCAGCAGCTGGCGGACGGGAGGAACTGAAGCTTTCTTT. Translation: CASSWRTGGTEAFF.

CDR3 sequence (DNA): TGTGCCAGCAGTCAGACAGGGGTCGTTAACACTGAAGCTTTCTTT. Protein sequence: CASSQTGVVNTEAFF. V gene TRBV6-5 combines with J gene TRBJ1-1; 8 bases fit TRBD1. The V gene's germline CDR1 is MNHEY and CDR2 SVGAGI. CDR3 length: 15 amino acids. Losses at the gene ends were 5 bases for V and 2 bases for J; bases not matched to a gene: 7.

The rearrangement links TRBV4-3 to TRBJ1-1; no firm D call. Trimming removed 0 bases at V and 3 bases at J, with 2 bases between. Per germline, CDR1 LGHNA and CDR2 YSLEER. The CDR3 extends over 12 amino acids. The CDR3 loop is CASSQEDTEAFF. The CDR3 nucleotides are TGCGCCAGCAGCCAAGAGGACACTGAAGCTTTCTTT.

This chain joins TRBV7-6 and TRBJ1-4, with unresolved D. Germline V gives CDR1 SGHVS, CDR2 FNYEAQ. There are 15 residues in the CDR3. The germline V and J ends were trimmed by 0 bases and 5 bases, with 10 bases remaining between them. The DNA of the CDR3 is TGTGCCAGCAGCTTAGCGAGGACTGGGAATGAAAAACTGTTTTTT. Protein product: CASSLARTGNEKLFF.

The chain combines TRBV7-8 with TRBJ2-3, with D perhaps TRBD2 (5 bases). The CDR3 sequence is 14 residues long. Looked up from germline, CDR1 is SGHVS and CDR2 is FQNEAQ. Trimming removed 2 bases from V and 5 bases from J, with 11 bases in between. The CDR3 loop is CASSLRTGGDTQYF. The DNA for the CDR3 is TGTGCCAGCAGCTTACGGACCGGAGGAGATACGCAGTATTTT.

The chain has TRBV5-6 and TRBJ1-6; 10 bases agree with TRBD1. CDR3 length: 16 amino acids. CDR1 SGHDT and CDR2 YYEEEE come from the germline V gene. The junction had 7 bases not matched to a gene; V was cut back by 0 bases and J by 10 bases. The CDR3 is CASSLGWGQGSSPLHF. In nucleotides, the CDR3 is TGTGCCAGCAGCTTGGGGTGGGGACAGGGGTCGTCACCCCTCCACTTT.

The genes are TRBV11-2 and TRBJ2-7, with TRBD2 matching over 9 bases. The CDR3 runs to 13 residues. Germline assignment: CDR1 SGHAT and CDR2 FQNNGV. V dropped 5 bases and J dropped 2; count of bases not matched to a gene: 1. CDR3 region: CASSGLAPYEQYF. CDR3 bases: TGTGCCAGCAGCGGACTAGCGCCCTACGAGCAGTACTTC.

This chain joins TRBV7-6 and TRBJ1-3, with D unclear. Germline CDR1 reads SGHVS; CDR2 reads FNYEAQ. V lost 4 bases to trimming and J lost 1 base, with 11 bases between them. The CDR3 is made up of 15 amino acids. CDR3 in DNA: TGTGCCAGCAGCTCAGATATCGTGTCTGGAAACACCATATATTTT. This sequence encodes CASSSDIVSGNTIYF.

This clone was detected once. CDR3 sequence (DNA): TGCGCCAGCAGCTTGTCACACAGGGACACTGAAGCTTTCTTT. It codes for CASSLSHRDTEAFF. The genes are TRBV5-1 and TRBJ1-1, with a weak D call TRBD1 (6 bases). V shed 1 base and J shed 3 bases, with 10 bases lying between them. CDR3 length equals 14 residues. The germline V gene encodes CDR1 SGHRS and CDR2 YFSETQ.

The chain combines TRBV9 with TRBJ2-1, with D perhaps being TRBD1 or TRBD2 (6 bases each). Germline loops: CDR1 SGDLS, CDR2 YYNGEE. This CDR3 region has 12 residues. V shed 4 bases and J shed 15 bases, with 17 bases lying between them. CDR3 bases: TGTGCCAGCAGCCCGGAGGGGGACTCGCGGTTCTTC. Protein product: CASSPEGDSRFF. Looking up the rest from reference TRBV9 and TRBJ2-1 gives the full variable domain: DSGVTQTPKHLITATGQRVTLRCSPRSGDLSVYWYQQSLDQGLQFLIQYYNGEERAKGNILERFSAQQFPDLHSELNLSSLELGDSALYFCASSPEGDSRFFGPGTRLTVL.

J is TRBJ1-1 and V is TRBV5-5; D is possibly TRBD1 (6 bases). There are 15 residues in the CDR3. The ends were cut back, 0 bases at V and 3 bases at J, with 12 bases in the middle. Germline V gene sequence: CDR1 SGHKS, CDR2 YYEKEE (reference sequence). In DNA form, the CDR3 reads TGTGCCAGCAGCTTGGAACAGGGATGGGACACTGAAGCTTTCTTT. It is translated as CASSLEQGWDTEAFF. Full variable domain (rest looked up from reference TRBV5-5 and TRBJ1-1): DAGVTQSPTHLIKTRGQQVTLRCSPISGHKSVSWYQQVLGQGPQFIFQYYEKEERGRGNFPDRFSARQFPNYSSELNVNALLLGDSALYLCASSLEQGWDTEAFFGQGTRLTVV.

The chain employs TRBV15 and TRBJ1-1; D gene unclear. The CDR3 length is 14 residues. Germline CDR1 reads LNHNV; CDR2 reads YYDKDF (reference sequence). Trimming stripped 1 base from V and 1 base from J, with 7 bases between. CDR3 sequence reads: CATSRAQPNTEAFF. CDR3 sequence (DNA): TGTGCCACCAGCAGAGCACAGCCGAACACTGAAGCTTTCTTT. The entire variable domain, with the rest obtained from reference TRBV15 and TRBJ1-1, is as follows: DAMVIQNPRYQVTQFGKPVTLSCSQTLNHNVMYWYQQKSSQAPKLLFHYYDKDFNNEADTPDNFQSRRPNTSFCFLDIRSPGLGDTAMYLCATSRAQPNTEAFFGQGTRLTVV.

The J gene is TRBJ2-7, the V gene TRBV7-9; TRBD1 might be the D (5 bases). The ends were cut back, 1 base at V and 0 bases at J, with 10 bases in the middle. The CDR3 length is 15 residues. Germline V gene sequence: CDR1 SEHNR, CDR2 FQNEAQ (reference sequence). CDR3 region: CASSLEGQGSYEQYF. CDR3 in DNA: TGTGCCAGCAGCTTAGAGGGGCAGGGCTCCTACGAGCAGTACTTC. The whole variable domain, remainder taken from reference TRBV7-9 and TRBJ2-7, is DTGVSQNPRHKITKRGQNVTFRCDPISEHNRLYWYRQTLGQGPEFLTYFQNEAQLEKSRLLSDRFSAERPKGSFSTLEIQRTEQGDSAMYLCASSLEGQGSYEQYFGPGTRLTVT.